The 2 T cell receptor beta chains below were found in one sample sequenced in a study of CD8+ T cells in alopecia areata. Sequencing relied on a cDNA template that was reverse transcribed from extracted RNA. Repertoires were generated with immunoSEQ multiplex PCR, while TCRdb's copy carries only in-frame clones and drops some. Of approximately 90,000 clones in the sample, about 70% are singletons; the top ten hold 15% to 20%. Documented treatment: oral pan-JAK inhibitor, 5-10 mg twice daily. The starting material was CD8+ T cells sorted from blood, obtained at approximately week 42, from a patient treated with tofacitinib. The receptors originated from a human donor with alopecia areata.

The V gene is TRBV19, the J gene TRBJ2-7, with a possible D match to TRBD2 (6 bases). V lost 1 base to trimming and J lost 3 bases, with 10 bases between them. This CDR3 comprises 14 residues. CDR1 is LNHDA and CDR2 is SQIVND in the germline V gene (reference sequence). The CDR3 here is CASSIGEGGYEQYF. CDR3 nucleotides: TGTGCCAGTAGTATAGGCGAGGGAGGCTACGAGCAGTACTTC.

V gene TRBV19 combines with J gene TRBJ1-2; D unresolved. Germline V gene sequence: CDR1 LNHDA, CDR2 SQIVND (reference sequence). The CDR3 is 13 residues long. V lost 7 bases to trimming and J lost 0 bases, with 9 bases between them. In DNA, the CDR3 is TGTGCCAGTACCGCAGAAGCTAACTATGGCTACACCTTC. Translating it yields CASTAEANYGYTF.